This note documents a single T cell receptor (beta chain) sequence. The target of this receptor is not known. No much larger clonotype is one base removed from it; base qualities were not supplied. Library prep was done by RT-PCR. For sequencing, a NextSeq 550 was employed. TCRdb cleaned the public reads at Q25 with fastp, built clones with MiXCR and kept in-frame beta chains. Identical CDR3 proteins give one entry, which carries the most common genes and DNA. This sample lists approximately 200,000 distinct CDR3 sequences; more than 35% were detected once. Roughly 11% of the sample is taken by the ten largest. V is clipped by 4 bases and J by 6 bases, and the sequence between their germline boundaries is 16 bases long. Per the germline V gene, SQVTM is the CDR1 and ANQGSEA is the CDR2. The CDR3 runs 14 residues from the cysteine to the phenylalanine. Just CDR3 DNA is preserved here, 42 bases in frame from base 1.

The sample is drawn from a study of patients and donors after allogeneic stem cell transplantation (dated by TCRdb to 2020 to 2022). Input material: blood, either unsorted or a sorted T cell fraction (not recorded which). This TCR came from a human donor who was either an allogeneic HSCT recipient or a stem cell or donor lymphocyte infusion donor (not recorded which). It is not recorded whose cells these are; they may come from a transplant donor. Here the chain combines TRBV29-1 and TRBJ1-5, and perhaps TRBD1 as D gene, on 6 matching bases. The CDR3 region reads CSVGSQGGGQPQHF. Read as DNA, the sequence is TGCAGCGTTGGTTCACAGGGCGGGGGTCAGCCCCAGCATTTT.